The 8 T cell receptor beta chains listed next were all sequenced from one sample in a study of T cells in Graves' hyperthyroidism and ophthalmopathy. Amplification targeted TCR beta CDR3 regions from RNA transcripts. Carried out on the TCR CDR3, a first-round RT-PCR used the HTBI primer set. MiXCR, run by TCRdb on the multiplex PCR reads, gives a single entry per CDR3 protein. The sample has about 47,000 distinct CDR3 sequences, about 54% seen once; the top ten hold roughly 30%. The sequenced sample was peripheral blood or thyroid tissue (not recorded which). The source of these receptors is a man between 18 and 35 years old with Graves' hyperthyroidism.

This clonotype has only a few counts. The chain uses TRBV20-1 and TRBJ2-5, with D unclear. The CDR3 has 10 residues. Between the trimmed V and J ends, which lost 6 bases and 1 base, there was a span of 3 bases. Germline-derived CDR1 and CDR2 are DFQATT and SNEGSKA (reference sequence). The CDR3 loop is CSASQETQYF. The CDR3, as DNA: TGCAGTGCCAGCCAAGAGACCCAGTACTTC.

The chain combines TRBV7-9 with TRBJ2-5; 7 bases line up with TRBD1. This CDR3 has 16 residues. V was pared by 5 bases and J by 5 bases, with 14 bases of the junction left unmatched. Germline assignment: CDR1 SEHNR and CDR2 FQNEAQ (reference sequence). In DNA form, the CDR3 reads TGTGCCAGCAGCCTTACGGGACAGATTACGAGGGAGACCCAGTACTTC. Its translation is CASSLTGQITRETQYF.

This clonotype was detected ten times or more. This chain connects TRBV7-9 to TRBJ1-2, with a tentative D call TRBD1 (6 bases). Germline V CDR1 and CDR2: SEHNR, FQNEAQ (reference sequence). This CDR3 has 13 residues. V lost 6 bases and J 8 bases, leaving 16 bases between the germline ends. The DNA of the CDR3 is TGTGCCAGCAGACCCCAGGGGCTGGACGGCTACACCTTC. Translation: CASRPQGLDGYTF.

In DNA, the CDR3 is TGCAGCGTCATGGGACAGGGGGCGCCCCAAGAGACCCAGTACTTC. This translates into CSVMGQGAPQETQYF. The rearrangement links TRBV29-1 to TRBJ2-5; TRBD1 aligns across 12 bases. Germline CDR1 reads SQVTM; CDR2 reads ANQGSEA. V shed 6 bases, J shed 1 base, and the junction held 6 bases outside the gene matches. The CDR3 loop spans 15 amino acids.

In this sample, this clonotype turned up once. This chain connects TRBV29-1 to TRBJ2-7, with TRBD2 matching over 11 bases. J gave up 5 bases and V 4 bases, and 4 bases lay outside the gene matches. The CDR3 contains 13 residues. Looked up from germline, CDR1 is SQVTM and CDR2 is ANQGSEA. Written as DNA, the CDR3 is TGCAGCGTTGTAGCGGGAGGGCCACACGAGCAGTACTTC. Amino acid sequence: CSVVAGGPHEQYF.

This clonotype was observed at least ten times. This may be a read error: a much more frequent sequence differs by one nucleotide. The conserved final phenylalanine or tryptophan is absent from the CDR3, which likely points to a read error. The CDR3 DNA follows: TGTGCCAGCAGCTTATCTAAGTCGTACGAGCAGTACCTC. Residues: CASSLSKSYEQYL. The chain recombines TRBV7-2 with TRBJ2-7; D unresolved. The CDR3 is 13 residues long. Looked up from germline, CDR1 is SGHTA and CDR2 is FQGNSA. V was trimmed by 2 bases and J by 4 bases, leaving 9 bases between them.

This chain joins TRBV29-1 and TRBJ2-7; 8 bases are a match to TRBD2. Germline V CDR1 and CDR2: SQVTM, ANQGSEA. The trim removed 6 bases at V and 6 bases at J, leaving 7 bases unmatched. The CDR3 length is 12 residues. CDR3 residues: CSVRSGTSEQYF. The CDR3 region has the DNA TGCAGCGTGAGGAGCGGGACTAGCGAGCAGTACTTC.

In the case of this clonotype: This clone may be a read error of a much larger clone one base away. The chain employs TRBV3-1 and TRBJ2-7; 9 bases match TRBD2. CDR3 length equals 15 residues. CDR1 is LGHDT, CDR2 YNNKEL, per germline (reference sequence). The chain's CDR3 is CASSHRRGGSYEQCF. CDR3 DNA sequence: TGTGCCAGCAGCCACCGGCGGGGGGGCTCCTACGAGCAGTGCTTC.